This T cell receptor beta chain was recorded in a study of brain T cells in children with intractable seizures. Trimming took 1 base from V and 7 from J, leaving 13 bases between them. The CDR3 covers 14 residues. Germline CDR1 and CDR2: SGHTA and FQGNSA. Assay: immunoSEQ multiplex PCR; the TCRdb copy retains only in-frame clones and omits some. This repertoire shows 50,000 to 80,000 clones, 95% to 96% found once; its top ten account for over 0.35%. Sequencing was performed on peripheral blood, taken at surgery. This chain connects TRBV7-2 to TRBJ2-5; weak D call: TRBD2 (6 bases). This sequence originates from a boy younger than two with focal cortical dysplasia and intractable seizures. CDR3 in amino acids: CASSLVIGGGTQYF. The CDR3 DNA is TGTGCCAGCAGCTTAGTAATCGGGGGAGGGACCCAGTACTTC.